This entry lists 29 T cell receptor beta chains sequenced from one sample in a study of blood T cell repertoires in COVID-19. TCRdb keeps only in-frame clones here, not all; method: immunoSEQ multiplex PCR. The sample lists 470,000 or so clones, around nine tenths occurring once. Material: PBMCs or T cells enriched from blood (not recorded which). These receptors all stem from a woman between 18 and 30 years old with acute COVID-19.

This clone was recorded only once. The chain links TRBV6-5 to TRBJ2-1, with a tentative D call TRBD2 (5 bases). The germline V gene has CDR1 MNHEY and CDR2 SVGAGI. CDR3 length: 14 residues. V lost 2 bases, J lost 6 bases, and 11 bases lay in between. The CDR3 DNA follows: TGTGCCAGCAGTTACGCGGGCGTCCCCAATGAGCAGTTCTTC. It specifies CASSYAGVPNEQFF.

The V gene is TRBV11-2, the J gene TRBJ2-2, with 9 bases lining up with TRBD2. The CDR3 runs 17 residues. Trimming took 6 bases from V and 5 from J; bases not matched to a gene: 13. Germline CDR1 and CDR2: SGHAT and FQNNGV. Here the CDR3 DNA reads TGTGCCAGCAGTTGGTGGCGGGTAGCGGGAGAAACCGGGGAGCTGTTTTTT. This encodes CASSWWRVAGETGELFF.

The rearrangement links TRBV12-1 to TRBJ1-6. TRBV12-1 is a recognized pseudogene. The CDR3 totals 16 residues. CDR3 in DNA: TGTGCCAGCAGCCTAGGTACCGGGTTCTATAATTCACCCCTCCACTTT. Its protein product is CASSLGTGFYNSPLHF.

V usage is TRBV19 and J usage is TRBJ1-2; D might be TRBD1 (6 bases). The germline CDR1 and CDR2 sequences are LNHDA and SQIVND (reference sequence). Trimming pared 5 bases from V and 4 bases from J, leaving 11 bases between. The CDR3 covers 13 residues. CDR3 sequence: CASSLGASYGYTF. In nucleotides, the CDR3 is TGTGCCAGTAGTTTGGGGGCTAGCTATGGCTACACCTTC.

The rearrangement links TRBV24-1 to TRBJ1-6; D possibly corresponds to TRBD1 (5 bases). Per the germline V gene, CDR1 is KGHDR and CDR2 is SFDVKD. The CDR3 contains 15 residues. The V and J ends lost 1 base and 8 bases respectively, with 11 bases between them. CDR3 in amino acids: CATSDLPGEDSPLHF. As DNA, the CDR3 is TGTGCCACCAGTGATTTACCGGGGGAGGATTCACCCCTCCACTTT.

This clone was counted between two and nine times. CDR3: CASSLEGGGMKNEKLFF. The CDR3 DNA reads as TGTGCCAGCAGCTTGGAAGGGGGCGGGATGAAGAATGAAAAACTGTTTTTT. This chain uses TRBV5-4 with TRBJ1-4, with 7 bases lining up with TRBD1. The CDR3 runs to 17 residues. J lost 5 bases, V lost 0 bases, and 10 bases had no gene match. Germline V gene data show CDR1 as SGHNT and CDR2 as YYREEE (reference sequence).

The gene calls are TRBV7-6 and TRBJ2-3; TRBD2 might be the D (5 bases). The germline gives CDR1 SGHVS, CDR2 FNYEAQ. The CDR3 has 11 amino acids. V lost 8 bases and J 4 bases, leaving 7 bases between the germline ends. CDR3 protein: CASGSADTQYF. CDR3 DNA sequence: TGTGCCAGCGGGAGCGCAGATACGCAGTATTTT.

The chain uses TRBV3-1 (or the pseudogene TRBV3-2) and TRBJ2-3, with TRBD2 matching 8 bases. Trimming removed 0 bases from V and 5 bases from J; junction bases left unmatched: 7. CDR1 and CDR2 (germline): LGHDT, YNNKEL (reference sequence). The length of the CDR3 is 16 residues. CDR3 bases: TGTGCCAGCAGCCAAGAAACGGGGGGGCCGGGAGATACGCAGTATTTT. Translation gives CASSQETGGPGDTQYF.

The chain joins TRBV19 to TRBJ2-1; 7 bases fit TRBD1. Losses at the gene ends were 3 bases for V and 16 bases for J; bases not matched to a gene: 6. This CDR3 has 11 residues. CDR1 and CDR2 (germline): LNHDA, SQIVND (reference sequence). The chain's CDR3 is CASSISGQTFF. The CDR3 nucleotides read TGTGCCAGTAGTATTTCGGGACAGACATTCTTC.

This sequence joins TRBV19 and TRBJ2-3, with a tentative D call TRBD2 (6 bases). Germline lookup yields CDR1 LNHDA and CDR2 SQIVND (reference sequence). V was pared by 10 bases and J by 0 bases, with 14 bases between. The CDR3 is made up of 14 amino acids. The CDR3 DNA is TGTGCCACCACCGGAGGGTTTAGCACAGATACGCAGTATTTT. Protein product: CATTGGFSTDTQYF.

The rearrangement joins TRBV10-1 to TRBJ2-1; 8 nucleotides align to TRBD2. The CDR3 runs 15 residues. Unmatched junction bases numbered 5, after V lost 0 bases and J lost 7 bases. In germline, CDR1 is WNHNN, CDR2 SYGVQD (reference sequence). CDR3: CASSESSGGRNEQFF. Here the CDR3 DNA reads TGCGCCAGCAGTGAGTCAAGCGGGGGTAGGAATGAGCAGTTCTTC.

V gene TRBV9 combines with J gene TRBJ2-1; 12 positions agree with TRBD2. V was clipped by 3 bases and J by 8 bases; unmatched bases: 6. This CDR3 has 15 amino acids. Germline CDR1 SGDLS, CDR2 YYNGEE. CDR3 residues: CASSALAGGPDEQFF. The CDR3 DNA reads TGTGCCAGCAGCGCGCTAGCGGGAGGGCCGGATGAGCAGTTCTTC.

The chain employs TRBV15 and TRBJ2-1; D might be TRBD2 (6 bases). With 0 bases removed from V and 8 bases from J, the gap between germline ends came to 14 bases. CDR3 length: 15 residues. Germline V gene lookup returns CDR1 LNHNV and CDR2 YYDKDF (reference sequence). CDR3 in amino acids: CATSRDSGGRHEQFF. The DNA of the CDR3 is TGTGCCACCAGCAGAGATTCCGGGGGAAGGCATGAGCAGTTCTTC.

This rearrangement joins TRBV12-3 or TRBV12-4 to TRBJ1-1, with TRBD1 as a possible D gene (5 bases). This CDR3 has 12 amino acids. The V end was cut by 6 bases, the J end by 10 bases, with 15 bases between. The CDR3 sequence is CASRLRGGGAFF. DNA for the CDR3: TGTGCCAGCAGACTTAGGGGAGGAGGAGCTTTCTTT.

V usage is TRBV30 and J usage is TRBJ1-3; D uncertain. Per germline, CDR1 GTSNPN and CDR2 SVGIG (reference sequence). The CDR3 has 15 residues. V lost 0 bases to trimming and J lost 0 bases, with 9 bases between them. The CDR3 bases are TGTGCCTGGAGTGTTCCGGGAAGCTCTGGAAACACCATATATTTT. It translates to CAWSVPGSSGNTIYF.

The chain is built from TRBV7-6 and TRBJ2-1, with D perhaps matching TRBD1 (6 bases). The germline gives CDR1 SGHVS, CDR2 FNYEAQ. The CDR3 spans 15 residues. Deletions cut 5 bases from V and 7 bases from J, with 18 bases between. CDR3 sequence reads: CASSPIDRQSNEQFF. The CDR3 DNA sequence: TGTGCCAGCAGCCCTATCGACAGGCAGTCTAATGAGCAGTTCTTC. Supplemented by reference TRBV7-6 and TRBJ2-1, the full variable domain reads GAGVSQSPRYKVTKRGQDVALRCDPISGHVSLYWYRQALGQGPEFLTYFNYEAQQDKSGLPNDRFSAERPEGSISTLTIQRTEQRDSAMYRCASSPIDRQSNEQFFGPGTRLTVL.

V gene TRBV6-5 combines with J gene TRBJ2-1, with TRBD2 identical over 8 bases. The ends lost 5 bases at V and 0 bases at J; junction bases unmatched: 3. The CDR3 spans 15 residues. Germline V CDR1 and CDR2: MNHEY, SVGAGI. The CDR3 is CASSKRGSSYNEQFF. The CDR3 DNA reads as TGTGCCAGCAGTAAGCGGGGGAGCTCCTACAATGAGCAGTTCTTC.

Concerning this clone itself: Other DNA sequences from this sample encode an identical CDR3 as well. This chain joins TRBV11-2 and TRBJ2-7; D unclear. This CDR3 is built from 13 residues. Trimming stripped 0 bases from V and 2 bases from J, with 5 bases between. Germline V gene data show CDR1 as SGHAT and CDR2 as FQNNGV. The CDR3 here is CASSLDPAYEQYF. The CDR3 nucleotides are TGTGCCAGCAGCTTAGATCCCGCCTACGAGCAGTACTTC.

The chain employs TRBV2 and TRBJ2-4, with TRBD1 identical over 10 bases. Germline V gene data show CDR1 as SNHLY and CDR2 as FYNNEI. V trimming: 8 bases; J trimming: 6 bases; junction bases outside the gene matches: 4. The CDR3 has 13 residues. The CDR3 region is CASLWDRGNIQYF. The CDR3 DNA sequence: TGTGCCAGCTTATGGGACAGGGGAAACATTCAGTACTTC.

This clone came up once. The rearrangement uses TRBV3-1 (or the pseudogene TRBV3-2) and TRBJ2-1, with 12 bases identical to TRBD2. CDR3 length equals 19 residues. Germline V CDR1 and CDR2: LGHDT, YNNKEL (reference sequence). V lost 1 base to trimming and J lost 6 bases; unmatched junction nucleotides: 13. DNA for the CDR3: TGTGCCAGCAGCCAAGGACTAGCGGGAGTTCGATACGTTGGCAATGAGCAGTTCTTC. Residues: CASSQGLAGVRYVGNEQFF.

The CDR3 DNA is TGTGCCAGCAGTTTATTAGGGACTAGAAAGCGTGACAATGAGCAGTTCTTC. Amino acid sequence: CASSLLGTRKRDNEQFF. The chain couples TRBV28 to TRBJ2-1; 8 bases are a match to TRBD2. The CDR3 is 17 residues long. Losses at the gene ends were 1 base for V and 5 bases for J; bases not matched to a gene: 10. Germline values: CDR1 MDHEN, CDR2 SYDVKM.

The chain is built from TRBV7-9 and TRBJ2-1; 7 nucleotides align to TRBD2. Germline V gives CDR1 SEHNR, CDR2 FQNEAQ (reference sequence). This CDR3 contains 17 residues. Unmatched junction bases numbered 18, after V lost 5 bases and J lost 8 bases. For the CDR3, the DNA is TGTGCCAGCAGCCCGATAAGAGCGGGATTAACCAGGGATGAGCAGTTCTTC. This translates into CASSPIRAGLTRDEQFF.

The CDR3 region has the DNA TGTGCCAGCAGCCCCGGGGGAGGGATGAACACCGGGGAGCTGTTTTTT. Translated: CASSPGGGMNTGELFF. The chain is built from TRBV7-9 and TRBJ2-2, with 7 bases that match TRBD2. The V gene's germline CDR1 is SEHNR and CDR2 FQNEAQ (reference sequence). V gave up 5 bases and J gave up 1 base; unmatched junction bases: 7. The CDR3 extends over 16 amino acids.

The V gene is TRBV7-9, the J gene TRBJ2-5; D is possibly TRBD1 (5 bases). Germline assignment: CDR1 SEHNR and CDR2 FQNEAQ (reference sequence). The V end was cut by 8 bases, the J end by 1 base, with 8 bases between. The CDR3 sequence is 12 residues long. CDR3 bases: TGTGCCAGCGCAGGGCTCCAAGAGACCCAGTACTTC. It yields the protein CASAGLQETQYF.

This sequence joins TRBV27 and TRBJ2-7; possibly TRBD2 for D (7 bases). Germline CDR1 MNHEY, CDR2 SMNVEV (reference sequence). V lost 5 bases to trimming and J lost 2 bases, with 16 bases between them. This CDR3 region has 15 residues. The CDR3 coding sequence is TGTGCCAGCAGTCCTAATGGGGGGGGCACCTACGAGCAGTACTTC. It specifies CASSPNGGGTYEQYF.

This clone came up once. The CDR3 DNA is TGTGCCAGTAGTAGGGACAGGGAAAAGAGCTACACCTTC. Its protein product is CASSRDREKSYTF. The chain uses TRBV19 and TRBJ1-2, with 9 bases identical to TRBD1. From germline, CDR1 is LNHDA and CDR2 SQIVND (reference sequence). Trimming at V came to 4 bases and at J to 9 bases, leaving 6 bases not matched to a gene. The CDR3 loop spans 13 amino acids.

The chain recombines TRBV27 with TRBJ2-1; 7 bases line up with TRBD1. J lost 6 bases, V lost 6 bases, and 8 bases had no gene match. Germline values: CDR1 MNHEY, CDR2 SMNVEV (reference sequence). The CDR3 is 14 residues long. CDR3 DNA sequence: TGTGCCAGCAGGGATGGGACAGACCGCAATGAGCAGTTCTTC. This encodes CASRDGTDRNEQFF.

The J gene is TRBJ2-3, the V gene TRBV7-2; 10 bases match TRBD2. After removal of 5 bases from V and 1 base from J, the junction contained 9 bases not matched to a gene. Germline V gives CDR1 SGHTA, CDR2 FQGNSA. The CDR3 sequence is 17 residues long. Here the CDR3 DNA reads TGTGCCAGCAGCCCCCAAGCGGGAGGGCCGGGCACAGATACGCAGTATTTT. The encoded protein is CASSPQAGGPGTDTQYF.

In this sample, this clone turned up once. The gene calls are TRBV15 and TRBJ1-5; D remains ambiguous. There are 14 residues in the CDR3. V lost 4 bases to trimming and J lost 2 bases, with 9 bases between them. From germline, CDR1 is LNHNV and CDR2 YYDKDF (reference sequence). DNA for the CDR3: TGTGCCACCAGCAAGGGCGGGGGCAATCAGCCCCAGCATTTT. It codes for CATSKGGGNQPQHF.